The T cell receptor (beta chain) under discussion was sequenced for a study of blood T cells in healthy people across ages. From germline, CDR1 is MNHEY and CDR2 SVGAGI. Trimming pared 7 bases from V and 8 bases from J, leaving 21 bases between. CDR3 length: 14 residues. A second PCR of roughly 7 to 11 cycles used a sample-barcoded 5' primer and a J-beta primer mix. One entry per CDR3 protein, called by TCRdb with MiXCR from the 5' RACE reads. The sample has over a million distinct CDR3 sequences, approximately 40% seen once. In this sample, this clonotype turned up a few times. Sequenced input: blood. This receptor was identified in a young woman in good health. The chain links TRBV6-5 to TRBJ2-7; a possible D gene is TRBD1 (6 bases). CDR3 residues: CASTFSGAAIKQYF. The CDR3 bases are TGTGCCAGCACCTTCTCAGGGGCCGCGATCAAGCAGTACTTC.